The 18 T cell receptor beta chains given below trace back to one sample, sequenced in a study of blood T cell repertoires in COVID-19. Profiling relied on immunoSEQ multiplex PCR, and the TCRdb table lists in-frame clones only, not all of them. Of 240,000 or so clones listed, around nine tenths are singletons. Input material: PBMCs or T cells enriched from blood (not recorded which). The receptors derive from a man in his forties or fifties who had recovered from COVID-19.

V gene TRBV7-9 combines with J gene TRBJ1-1; 9 bases match TRBD1. CDR3 length: 16 residues. Germline assignment: CDR1 SEHNR and CDR2 FQNEAQ (reference sequence). V lost 5 bases and J lost 1; bases outside the gene matches: 8. In DNA form, the CDR3 reads TGTGCCAGCAGCCACCCGGGACAGGGAACGAACACTGAAGCTTTCTTT. Protein sequence: CASSHPGQGTNTEAFF. Filled out from reference TRBV7-9 and TRBJ1-1, the complete variable domain reads DTGVSQNPRHKITKRGQNVTFRCDPISEHNRLYWYRQTLGQGPEFLTYFQNEAQLEKSRLLSDRFSAERPKGSFSTLEIQRTEQGDSAMYLCASSHPGQGTNTEAFFGQGTRLTVV.

The gene calls are TRBV5-1 and TRBJ2-7; the match to TRBD2 covers 9 bases. CDR1 is SGHRS, CDR2 YFSETQ, per germline. V lost 3 bases and J lost 1; bases outside the gene matches: 14. The CDR3 totals 18 residues. The CDR3 spells CASSSRSGTSLASYEQYF. The CDR3 DNA reads as TGCGCCAGCAGCTCTCGTTCCGGGACTAGCCTTGCGTCCTACGAGCAGTACTTC.

The chain couples TRBV3-1 (or the pseudogene TRBV3-2) to TRBJ2-1; 8 bases are shared with TRBD2. The junction had 8 bases not matched to a gene; V was cut back by 1 base and J by 9 bases. Germline V gene sequence: CDR1 LGHDT, CDR2 YNNKEL (reference sequence). The CDR3 contains 15 residues. The CDR3 protein is CASSQGREGHGEQFF. CDR3 in DNA: TGTGCCAGCAGCCAAGGACGGGAGGGCCACGGTGAGCAGTTCTTC.

The chain recombines TRBV7-9 with TRBJ2-1; TRBD2 is a possible D gene (6 bases). Looked up from germline, CDR1 is SEHNR and CDR2 is FQNEAQ (reference sequence). The CDR3 runs 11 residues. V was clipped by 1 base and J by 14 bases, with 9 bases between them. The CDR3 bases are TGTGCCAGCAGCTTAGGGGAGGAAGAGTTCTTC. Its protein product is CASSLGEEEFF.

The genes are TRBV4-2 and TRBJ1-5; D is possibly TRBD1 (6 bases). Per the germline V gene, CDR1 is LGHNA and CDR2 is YNFKEQ. The CDR3 extends over 15 amino acids. Trimming stripped 5 bases from V and 0 bases from J, with 11 bases between. Here the CDR3 reads CASSEGGGSNQPQHF. The CDR3 nucleotides are TGTGCCAGCAGCGAGGGGGGGGGTAGCAATCAGCCCCAGCATTTT.

This clone has ten or more counts. The chain employs TRBV5-8 and TRBJ1-1; no reliable D call. The CDR3 has 12 residues. V was cut by 2 bases and J by 2 bases, with 4 bases left in between. In germline, CDR1 is SGHTS, CDR2 YDEGEE. The CDR3 DNA reads TGTGCCAGCAGCTTCAGAAACACTGAAGCTTTCTTT. Amino acid sequence: CASSFRNTEAFF.

The chain combines TRBV5-4 with TRBJ1-5, with 7 nucleotides matching TRBD1. The CDR3 runs 13 residues. Germline CDR1 reads SGHNT; CDR2 reads YYREEE (reference sequence). The V and J ends lost 4 bases and 5 bases, in that order; junction bases with no gene match: 3. The CDR3 region is CASSTGTDQPQHF. CDR3 nucleotide sequence: TGTGCCAGCAGCACAGGGACAGATCAGCCCCAGCATTTT.

The chain carries TRBV20-1 and TRBJ2-7; 8 nucleotides match TRBD2. Germline lookup yields CDR1 DFQATT and CDR2 SNEGSKA (reference sequence). This CDR3 comprises 12 residues. Trimming took 3 bases from V and 6 from J; bases not matched to a gene: 4. CDR3 amino acids: CSASRLAGEQYF. In DNA form, the CDR3 reads TGCAGTGCTAGTAGGCTAGCGGGCGAGCAGTACTTC.

The V call is TRBV28, the J call TRBJ2-3; D gene ambiguous. The germline CDR1 and CDR2 sequences are MDHEN and SYDVKM. The CDR3 covers 10 residues. The germline V and J ends were trimmed by 10 bases and 2 bases, with 4 bases remaining between them. The CDR3 DNA is TGTGCCACCAACACAGATACGCAGTATTTT. This translates into CATNTDTQYF.

The chain combines TRBV2 with TRBJ1-1; no firm D call. From germline, CDR1 is SNHLY and CDR2 FYNNEI. This CDR3 has 12 residues. V was pared by 7 bases and J by 0 bases, with 6 bases between. The CDR3 reads CASKRVNTEAFF. In DNA form, the CDR3 reads TGTGCCAGCAAACGAGTGAACACTGAAGCTTTCTTT.

The chain is built from TRBV12-3 or TRBV12-4 and TRBJ1-2; a weak D match, TRBD1 (5 bases). V lost 5 bases and J lost 7, with 11 bases in between. The CDR3 covers 12 residues. DNA for the CDR3: TGTGCCAGCAGTCTGACAGTCGGTGGCTACACCTTC. It is translated as CASSLTVGGYTF.

J is TRBJ2-1 and V is TRBV7-9; TRBD1 matches 8 bases. V lost 1 base, J lost 8 bases, and 10 bases stayed unmatched. Germline values: CDR1 SEHNR, CDR2 FQNEAQ (reference sequence). The CDR3 has 16 amino acids. The CDR3 reads CASSLVKGQGGHEQFF. The CDR3 bases are TGTGCCAGCAGCTTAGTAAAAGGACAGGGAGGCCATGAGCAGTTCTTC.

This sequence joins TRBV19 and TRBJ1-5, with TRBD1 matching 7 bases. With 6 bases clipped from V and 3 bases from J, the junction kept 5 bases outside the gene matches. The length of the CDR3 is 14 residues. Germline V gives CDR1 LNHDA, CDR2 SQIVND (reference sequence). CDR3: CASRRQGDNQPQHF. In DNA, the CDR3 is TGTGCCAGTAGGAGACAGGGAGACAATCAGCCCCAGCATTTT.

J is TRBJ1-4 and V is TRBV27; TRBD1 is a possible D gene (6 bases). The germline gives CDR1 MNHEY, CDR2 SMNVEV (reference sequence). Trimming took off 3 bases at V and 4 bases at J, with 9 bases between the two ends. This CDR3 has 14 amino acids. CDR3 sequence reads: CASSFDRLNEKLFF. For the CDR3, the DNA is TGTGCCAGCAGTTTTGACAGGCTTAATGAAAAACTGTTTTTT. Combining the CDR3 with reference TRBV27 and TRBJ1-4 gives the whole variable domain EAQVTQNPRYLITVTGKKLTVTCSQNMNHEYMSWYRQDPGLGLRQIYYSMNVEVTDKGDVPEGYKVSRKEKRNFPLILESPSPNQTSLYFCASSFDRLNEKLFFGSGTQLSVL.

The rearrangement uses TRBV3-1 (or the pseudogene TRBV3-2) and TRBJ2-3, with 10 bases lining up with TRBD2. Trimming took 4 bases from V and 7 from J; bases not matched to a gene: 14. CDR3 size: 17 residues. The germline V gene has CDR1 LGHDT and CDR2 YNNKEL (reference sequence). The CDR3 loop is CASSRDRGTSVPNTQYF. CDR3 DNA: TGTGCCAGCAGCCGAGACCGCGGGACTAGCGTCCCTAATACGCAGTATTTT.

V and J are TRBV11-1 and TRBJ2-7; TRBD2 aligns across 7 bases. The junction had 6 bases not matched to a gene; V was cut back by 1 base and J by 6 bases. Germline V gene sequence: CDR1 SGHAT, CDR2 FQDESV (reference sequence). The CDR3 is 14 amino acids. The chain's CDR3 is CASSLVPAGSEQYF. CDR3 sequence (DNA): TGTGCCAGCAGCTTAGTTCCAGCGGGGAGCGAGCAGTACTTC.

This chain links TRBV27 with TRBJ1-4, with D possibly TRBD1 on 6 matching bases. Per the germline V gene, CDR1 is MNHEY and CDR2 is SMNVEV (reference sequence). The CDR3 runs to 14 residues. Trimming cost V 5 bases and J 7 bases, with 14 bases left between them. The CDR3 protein is CASSHQGQGEKLFF. DNA for the CDR3: TGTGCCAGCAGTCATCAGGGGCAAGGTGAAAAACTGTTTTTT. Full variable domain (missing parts from reference TRBV27 and TRBJ1-4): EAQVTQNPRYLITVTGKKLTVTCSQNMNHEYMSWYRQDPGLGLRQIYYSMNVEVTDKGDVPEGYKVSRKEKRNFPLILESPSPNQTSLYFCASSHQGQGEKLFFGSGTQLSVL.

Regarding this clone: This sample includes further DNA sequences coding for the same CDR3. The CDR3 sequence is CASSPGSYEQYF. CDR3 DNA: TGTGCCAGCAGCCCCGGGTCCTACGAGCAGTACTTC. The J gene is TRBJ2-7, the V gene TRBV9; D is unresolved. There are 12 residues in the CDR3. The V end was cut by 4 bases, the J end by 1 base, with 6 bases between. Germline loops: CDR1 SGDLS, CDR2 YYNGEE.